A selection of T cell receptor beta chains follows, all from one sample in a study of cytomegalovirus exposure and HLA in healthy donors. TCRdb keeps only in-frame clones here, not all; method: immunoSEQ multiplex PCR. The data contain over 150,000 clones, about 86% of them seen just once; the ten biggest clones take up 2.1%. Source material: PBMCs. Every receptor here comes from a human donor in good health. CDR3s leave out the opening cysteine and the closing phenylalanine or tryptophan.

length	V	J	CDR3
14	TRBV6-5	TRBJ1-1	ASSYRGQGYSTEAF
14	TRBV5-1	TRBJ2-3	ASRGGAGVSTDTQY
12	TRBV7-9	TRBJ1-4	ASSSAIAGEKLF
9	TRBV6-1	TRBJ2-7	ASIINYEQY
11	TRBV19	TRBJ2-7	ASSIAGGYEQY
14	TRBV2	TRBJ1-1	ASTQRGTRQNTEAF
13	TRBV5-1	TRBJ1-5	ASSWTGGAEQPQH
14	TRBV4-1	TRBJ2-3	ASSQDPAGGTDTQY
11	TRBV15	TRBJ1-2	ATSAQGAKGYT
10	TRBV10-3	TRBJ2-7	AISERAFEQY
13	TRBV6-5	TRBJ2-7	ASSPRDRGSYEQY
11	TRBV7-9	TRBJ2-7	ASRGAGDYEQY
12	TRBV11-2	TRBJ2-3	ASSRGLAGDTQY
15	TRBV4-1	TRBJ1-5	ASSQEPPGQGYQPQH
12	TRBV7-3	TRBJ2-1	ASSFGTTYNEQF
13	TRBV19	TRBJ1-6	ASSIGSGLGSPLH
14	TRBV10-1	TRBJ2-7	AKSMRTSGGIYEQY
14	TRBV4-1	TRBJ1-4	ASSHSGTATNEKLF
12	TRBV9	TRBJ2-7	ASGTGTGFYEQY
15	TRBV10-3	TRBJ2-1	AISVPTSGGTTNEQF
12	TRBV19	TRBJ1-5	ASHGGTSVEPQH
13	TRBV7-9	TRBJ1-1	ASSLGVGLGTEAF
12	TRBV7-7	TRBJ2-5	ASSPRTGGETQY
14	TRBV6-5	TRBJ2-3	ASSYSASGESDTQY
14	TRBV5-6	TRBJ2-5	ASSQRQGARRETQY
12	TRBV2	TRBJ2-1	ASTEGSSYNEQF
13	TRBV7-2	TRBJ2-1	ASSFTSGGHNEQF
12	TRBV27	TRBJ2-7	ASSIRVSAHEQY
12	TRBV7-8	TRBJ1-5	ASSLGQSNQPQH